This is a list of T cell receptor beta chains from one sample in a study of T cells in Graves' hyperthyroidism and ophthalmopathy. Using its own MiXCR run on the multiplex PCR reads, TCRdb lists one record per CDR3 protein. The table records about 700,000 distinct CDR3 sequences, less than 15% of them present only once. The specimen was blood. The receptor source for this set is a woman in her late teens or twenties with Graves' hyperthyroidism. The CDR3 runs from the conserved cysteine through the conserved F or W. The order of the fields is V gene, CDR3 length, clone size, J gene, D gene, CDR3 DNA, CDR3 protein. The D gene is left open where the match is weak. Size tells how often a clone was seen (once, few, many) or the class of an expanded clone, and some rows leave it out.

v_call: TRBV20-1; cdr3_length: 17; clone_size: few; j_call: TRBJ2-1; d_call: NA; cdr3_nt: TGCAGTGCTAAGGGTAGGGGACCGACGAGCTCCTACAATGAGCAGTTCTTC; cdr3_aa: CSAKGRGPTSSYNEQFF
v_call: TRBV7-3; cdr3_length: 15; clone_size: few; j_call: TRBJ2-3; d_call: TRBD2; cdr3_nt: TGTGCCAGCAGCAGTTCTGGACTAGCGTCAGATACGCAGTATTTT; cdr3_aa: CASSSSGLASDTQYF
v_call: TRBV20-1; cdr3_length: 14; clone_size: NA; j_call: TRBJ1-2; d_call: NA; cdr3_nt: TGCAGTGCATCGTATGGGGGGGCCGGGTATGGCTACACCTTC; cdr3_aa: CSASYGGAGYGYTF
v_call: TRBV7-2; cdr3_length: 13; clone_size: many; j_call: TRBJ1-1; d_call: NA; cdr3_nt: TGTGCCAGCAGCTTAGTAGGACAGATTGAAGCTTTCTTT; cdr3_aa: CASSLVGQIEAFF
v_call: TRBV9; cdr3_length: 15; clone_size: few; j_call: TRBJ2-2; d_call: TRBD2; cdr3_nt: TGTGCCAGCAGCGTGAGCGGGAGGGCCAGCGGGGAGCTGTTTTTT; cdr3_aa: CASSVSGRASGELFF
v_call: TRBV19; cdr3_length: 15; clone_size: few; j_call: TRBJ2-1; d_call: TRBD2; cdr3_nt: TGTGCCAGTAGAATGACTAGCGGGACCCTCTACGAGCAGTTCTTC; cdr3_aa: CASRMTSGTLYEQFF
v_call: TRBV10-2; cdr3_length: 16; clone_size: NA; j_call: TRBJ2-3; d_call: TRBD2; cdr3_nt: TGCGCCAGCAGTGACCTCCGGGAGGGGGACACAGATACGCAGTATTTT; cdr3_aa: CASSDLREGDTDTQYF
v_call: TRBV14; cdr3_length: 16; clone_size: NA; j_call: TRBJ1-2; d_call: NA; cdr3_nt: TGTGCCAGCAGCTTAGCCCTCGACCGACAGTCCCATGGCTACACCTTC; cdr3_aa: CASSLALDRQSHGYTF
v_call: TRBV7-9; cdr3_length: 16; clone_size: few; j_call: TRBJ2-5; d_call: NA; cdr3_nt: TGTGCCAGCAGCGGGCTCCGGACGTCCGACCAAGAGACCCAGTACTTC; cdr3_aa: CASSGLRTSDQETQYF
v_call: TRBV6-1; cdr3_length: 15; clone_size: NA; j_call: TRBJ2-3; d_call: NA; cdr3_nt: TGTGCCAGCAGTGAAGTAGCGGATAGCACAGATACGCAGTATTTT; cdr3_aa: CASSEVADSTDTQYF
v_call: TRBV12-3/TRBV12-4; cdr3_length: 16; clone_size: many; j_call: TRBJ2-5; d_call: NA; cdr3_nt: TGTGCCAGCAGTTCCTTACTTCGACGCCGGGGGGAGACCCAGTACTTC; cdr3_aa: CASSSLLRRRGETQYF
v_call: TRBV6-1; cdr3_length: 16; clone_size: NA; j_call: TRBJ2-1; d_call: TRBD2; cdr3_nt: TGTGCCAGCAGTGAGAGACTAGCGGGAGGGCTCGGTGAGCAGTTCTTC; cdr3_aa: CASSERLAGGLGEQFF
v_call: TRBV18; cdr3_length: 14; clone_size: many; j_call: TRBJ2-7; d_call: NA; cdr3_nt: TGTGCCAGCTCAGAAGAGTATCCTCCCTACGAGCAGTACTTC; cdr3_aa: CASSEEYPPYEQYF
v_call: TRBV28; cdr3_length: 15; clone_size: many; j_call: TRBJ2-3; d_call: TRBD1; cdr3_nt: TGTGCCAGCAGTACGGGACAGGGGCGCACAGATACGCAGTATTTT; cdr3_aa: CASSTGQGRTDTQYF
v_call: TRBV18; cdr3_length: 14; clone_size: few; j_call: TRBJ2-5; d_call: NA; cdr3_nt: TGTGCCAGCTCACCTGGTCAGGTTTCGGAGACCCAGTACTTC; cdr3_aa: CASSPGQVSETQYF
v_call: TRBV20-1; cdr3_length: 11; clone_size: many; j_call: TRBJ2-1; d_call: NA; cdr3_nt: TGCAGTGCTAGACAGAACAATGAGCAGTTCTTC; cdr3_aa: CSARQNNEQFF
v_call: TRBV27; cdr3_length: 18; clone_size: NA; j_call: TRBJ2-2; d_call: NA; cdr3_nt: TGTGCCAGCAGTTCCCTCCGCGTAGACTTCGCGAACACCGGGGAGCTGTTTTTT; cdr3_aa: CASSSLRVDFANTGELFF
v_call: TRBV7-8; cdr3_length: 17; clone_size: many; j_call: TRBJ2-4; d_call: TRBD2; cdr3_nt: TGTGCCAGCAGCCTGGGGACTAGCGGACTAGCCAAAAACATTCAGTACTTC; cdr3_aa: CASSLGTSGLAKNIQYF
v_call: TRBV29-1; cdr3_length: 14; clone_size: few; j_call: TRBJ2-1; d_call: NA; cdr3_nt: TGCAGCGCCTCTAGTCCAGGGCAAAACAATGAGCAGTTCTTC; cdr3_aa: CSASSPGQNNEQFF
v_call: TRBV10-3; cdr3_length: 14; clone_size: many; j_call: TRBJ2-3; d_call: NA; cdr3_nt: TGTGCCATCAGTGCCGGGGTCAGGACAGATACGCAGTATTTT; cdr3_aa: CAISAGVRTDTQYF
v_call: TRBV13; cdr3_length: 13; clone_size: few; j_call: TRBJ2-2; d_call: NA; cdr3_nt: TGTGCCAGCTCGGAGGCTTACACCGGGGAGCTGTTTTTT; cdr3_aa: CASSEAYTGELFF
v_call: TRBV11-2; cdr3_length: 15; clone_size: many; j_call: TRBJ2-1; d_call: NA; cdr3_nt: TGTGCCAGCAGCTTTTACAGGAATTCCTACAATGAGCAGTTCTTC; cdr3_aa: CASSFYRNSYNEQFF
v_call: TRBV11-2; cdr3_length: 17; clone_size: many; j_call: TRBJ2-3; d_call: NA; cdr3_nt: TGTGCCAGCAGCTTAAACAAGCTTAGGGTAAAGACAGATACGCAGTATTTT; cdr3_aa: CASSLNKLRVKTDTQYF
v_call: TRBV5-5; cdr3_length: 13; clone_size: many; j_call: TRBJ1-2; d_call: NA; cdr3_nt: TGTGCCAGCAGCTTGATGGGGGCCTATGGCTACACCTTC; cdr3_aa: CASSLMGAYGYTF
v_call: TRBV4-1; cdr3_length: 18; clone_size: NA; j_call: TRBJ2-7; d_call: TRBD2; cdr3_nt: TGCGCCAGCAGCCAAGGGGGGGTGACTAGCGGGAATGCCTACGAGCAGTACTTC; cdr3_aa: CASSQGGVTSGNAYEQYF
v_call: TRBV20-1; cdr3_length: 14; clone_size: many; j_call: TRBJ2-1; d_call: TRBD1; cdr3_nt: TGCAGTGCTTCCCCGGGACCGAGGGGGCATGAGCAGTTCTTC; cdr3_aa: CSASPGPRGHEQFF